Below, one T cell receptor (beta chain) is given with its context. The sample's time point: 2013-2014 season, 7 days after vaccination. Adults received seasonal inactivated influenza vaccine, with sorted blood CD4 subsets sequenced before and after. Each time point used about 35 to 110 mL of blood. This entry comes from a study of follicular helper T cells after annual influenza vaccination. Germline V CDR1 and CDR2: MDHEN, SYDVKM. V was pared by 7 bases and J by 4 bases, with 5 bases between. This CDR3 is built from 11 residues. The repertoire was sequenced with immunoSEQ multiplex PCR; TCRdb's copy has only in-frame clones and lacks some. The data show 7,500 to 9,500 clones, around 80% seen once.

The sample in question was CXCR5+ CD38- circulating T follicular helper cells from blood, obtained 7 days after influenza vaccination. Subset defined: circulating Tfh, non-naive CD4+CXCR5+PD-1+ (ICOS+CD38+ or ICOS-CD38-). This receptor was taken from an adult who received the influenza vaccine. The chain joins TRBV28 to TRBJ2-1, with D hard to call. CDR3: CASKVYNEQFF. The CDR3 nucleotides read TGTGCCAGCAAGGTATACAATGAGCAGTTCTTC.